This T cell receptor (beta chain) was sequenced in a study of cytomegalovirus exposure and HLA in healthy donors. Study in general: Early released data had roughly 81 million unique TCRs, all coming from HLA-typed donors.

Worth noting for this clone: Its antigen is unidentified.

Study-wide results and caveats: Despite most TCR sequences being rare, some public TCRs occurred in many donors.

PCR amplification relied on 60 Vbeta primers (plus 13 Jbeta primers). Measured with immunoSEQ multiplex PCR; TCRdb has only the in-frame clones, and not every one. The sample records around 87,000 clones, roughly 80% being singletons. The TCR comes from a man aged 35-49 years in good health and CMV-seronegative. Source material: PBMCs.

The CDR3 region is CASSRGQGASPLHF. The CDR3 DNA reads TGTGCCAGCAGCCGGGGACAGGGGGCATCACCCCTCCACTTT. The chain has TRBV6-5 and TRBJ1-6; TRBD1 agrees at 12 bases. The CDR3 spans 14 residues. The germline V gene has CDR1 MNHEY and CDR2 SVGAGI. V dropped 6 bases and J dropped 10; count of bases not matched to a gene: 4.